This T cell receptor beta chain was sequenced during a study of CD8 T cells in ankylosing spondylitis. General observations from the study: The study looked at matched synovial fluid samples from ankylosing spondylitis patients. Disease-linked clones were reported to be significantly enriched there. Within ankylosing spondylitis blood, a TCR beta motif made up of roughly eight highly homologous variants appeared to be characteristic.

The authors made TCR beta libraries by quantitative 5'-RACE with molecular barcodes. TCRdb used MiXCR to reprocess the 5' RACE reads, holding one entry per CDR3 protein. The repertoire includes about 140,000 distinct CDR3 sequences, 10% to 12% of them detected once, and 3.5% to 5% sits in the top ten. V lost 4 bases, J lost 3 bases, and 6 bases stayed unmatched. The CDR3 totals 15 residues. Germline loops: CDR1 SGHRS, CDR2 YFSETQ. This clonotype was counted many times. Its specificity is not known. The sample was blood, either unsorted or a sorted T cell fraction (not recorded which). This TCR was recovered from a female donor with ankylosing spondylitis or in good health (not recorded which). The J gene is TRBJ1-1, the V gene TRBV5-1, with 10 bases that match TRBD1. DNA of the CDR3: TGCGCCAGCAGCCGTGAGACAGGGGGCTACACTGAAGCTTTCTTT. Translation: CASSRETGGYTEAFF.